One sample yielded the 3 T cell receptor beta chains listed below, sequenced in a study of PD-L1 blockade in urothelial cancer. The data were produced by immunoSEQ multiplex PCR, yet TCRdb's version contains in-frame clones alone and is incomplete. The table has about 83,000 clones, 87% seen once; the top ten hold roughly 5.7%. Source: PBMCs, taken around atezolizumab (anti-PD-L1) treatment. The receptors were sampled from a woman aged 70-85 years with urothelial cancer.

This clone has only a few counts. CDR3 DNA: TGTGCCAGCTCCCTCTGGGGGACAGGGGGGCAGCCCCAGCATTTT. It encodes CASSLWGTGGQPQHF. This chain uses TRBV27 with TRBJ1-5; 11 bases fit TRBD1. Germline loops: CDR1 MNHEY, CDR2 SMNVEV (reference sequence). V shed 8 bases and J 7 bases; nucleotides not matched to a gene: 10. The CDR3 loop spans 15 amino acids.

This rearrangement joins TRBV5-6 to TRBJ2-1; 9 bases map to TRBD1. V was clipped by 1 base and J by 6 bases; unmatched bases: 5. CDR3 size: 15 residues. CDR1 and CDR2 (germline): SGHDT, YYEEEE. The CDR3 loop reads CASSLLGTGTNEQFF. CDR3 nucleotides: TGTGCCAGCAGCTTGCTCGGGACAGGGACCAATGAGCAGTTCTTC.

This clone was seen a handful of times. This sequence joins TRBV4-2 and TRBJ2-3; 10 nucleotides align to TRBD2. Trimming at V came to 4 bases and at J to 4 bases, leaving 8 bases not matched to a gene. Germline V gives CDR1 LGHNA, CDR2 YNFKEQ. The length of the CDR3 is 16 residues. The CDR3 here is CASSLSAGGPPDTQYF. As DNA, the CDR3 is TGTGCCAGCAGCCTATCAGCGGGGGGGCCTCCAGATACGCAGTATTTT.